This passage covers 18 T cell receptor beta chains from one sample sequenced in a study of T cell responses to AZD1222 COVID-19 vaccine. TCRdb keeps only in-frame clones here, not all; method: immunoSEQ multiplex PCR. The data show roughly 100,000 clones, with over 70% seen just once and around 9% held by the top ten. The sequencing used peripheral blood, collected on day 0 of AZD1222 vaccination. These receptor sequences come from an adult in good health.

This chain links TRBV7-9 with TRBJ2-2; possible D gene TRBD1, 6 bases. This CDR3 spans 16 amino acids. The germline V gene has CDR1 SEHNR and CDR2 FQNEAQ (reference sequence). Between the trimmed V and J ends, which lost 10 bases and 1 base, there was a span of 19 bases. DNA for the CDR3: TGTGCCAATCTAGGGGGAAGGGCCTTGAACACCGGGGAGCTGTTTTTT. It codes for CANLGGRALNTGELFF.

A few counts support this clone. The chain has TRBV18 and TRBJ2-7; 12 bases fit TRBD2. CDR3 size: 16 residues. Looked up from germline, CDR1 is KGHSH and CDR2 is LQKENI. Trimming cost V 2 bases and J 7 bases; bases outside gene matches: 9. The CDR3: CASSPGLTSGRGEQYF. CDR3 bases: TGTGCCAGCTCACCAGGGCTGACTAGCGGGAGAGGGGAGCAGTACTTC.

The chain employs TRBV27 and TRBJ2-1; D gene unclear. CDR1 and CDR2 from the germline V gene are MNHEY and SMNVEV (reference sequence). The CDR3 is made up of 16 amino acids. V was clipped by 4 bases and J by 8 bases, with 21 bases between them. As DNA, the CDR3 is TGTGCCAGCAGTTATAGGGCTAGTTCCCGTACGGATGAGCAGTTCTTC. Residues: CASSYRASSRTDEQFF.

The chain uses TRBV20-1 and TRBJ1-6, with D uncertain. V lost 3 bases to trimming and J lost 5 bases, with 2 bases between them. CDR1 is DFQATT and CDR2 is SNEGSKA in the germline V gene (reference sequence). The CDR3 has 11 amino acids. CDR3 sequence: CSARHNSPLHF. The CDR3 DNA follows: TGCAGTGCTAGGCATAATTCACCCCTCCACTTT.

V is TRBV7-2 and J is TRBJ2-2; D is uncertain. V was shortened by 1 base and J by 7 bases, with 10 bases between the two germline ends. Germline V gives CDR1 SGHTA, CDR2 FQGNSA. CDR3 length: 14 amino acids. CDR3 nucleotides: TGTGCCAGCAGCTTAGAGTACCCATACGGGGAGCTGTTTTTT. Its translation: CASSLEYPYGELFF.

The V gene is TRBV12-5, the J gene TRBJ1-2, with TRBD1 identical over 7 bases. The CDR3 totals 18 residues. CDR1 LGHNT and CDR2 FRNRAP come from the germline V gene. Unmatched junction bases numbered 10, after V lost 0 bases and J lost 0 bases. The CDR3 here is CASGLVQGQAGANYGYTF. The DNA of the CDR3 is TGTGCTAGTGGTTTGGTACAAGGACAGGCTGGAGCTAACTATGGCTACACCTTC. Using reference TRBV12-5 and TRBJ1-2 for the parts outside the CDR3, the full variable domain is DARVTQTPRHKVTEMGQEVTMRCQPILGHNTVFWYRQTMMQGLELLAYFRNRAPLDDSGMPKDRFSAEMPDATLATLKIQPSEPRDSAVYFCASGLVQGQAGANYGYTFGSGTRLTVV.

V usage is TRBV4-2 and J usage is TRBJ2-5, with TRBD1 matching over 8 bases. V lost 1 base, J lost 2 bases, and 3 bases stayed unmatched. The CDR3 runs 15 residues. CDR1 is LGHNA, CDR2 YNFKEQ, per germline. CDR3: CASSQGGQVQETQYF. Here the CDR3 DNA reads TGTGCCAGCAGCCAAGGGGGACAGGTTCAAGAGACCCAGTACTTC.

The J gene is TRBJ2-2, the V gene TRBV11-2; 13 bases line up with TRBD2. The V segment lost 5 bases and the J segment 6 bases; nucleotides outside the gene matches: 6. The CDR3 totals 16 residues. Germline V CDR1 and CDR2: SGHAT, FQNNGV. CDR3 nucleotide sequence: TGTGCCAGCAGCCAGCCACTAGCGGGAGGGCCCGGGGAGCTGTTTTTT. This gives the protein CASSQPLAGGPGELFF.

The V and J genes are TRBV19 and TRBJ2-3; D remains ambiguous. This CDR3 spans 11 amino acids. With 3 bases removed from V and 6 bases from J, the gap between germline ends came to 4 bases. The germline V gene has CDR1 LNHDA and CDR2 SQIVND (reference sequence). CDR3 amino acids: CASSIGDTQYF. The CDR3 coding sequence is TGTGCCAGTAGTATCGGGGATACGCAGTATTTT.

The rearrangement joins TRBV18 to TRBJ1-1, with D perhaps TRBD1 (6 bases). The CDR3 is 14 residues long. V lost 2 bases, J lost 7 bases, and 14 bases lay in between. Germline-derived CDR1 and CDR2 are KGHSH and LQKENI. The chain's CDR3 is CASSPTQGLGEAFF. The CDR3 region has the DNA TGTGCCAGCTCACCAACACAGGGACTGGGTGAAGCTTTCTTT.

The chain combines TRBV7-2 with TRBJ1-1; D not resolved. The V end lost 1 base, the J end lost 8 bases, and 8 bases lay between the germline ends. The CDR3 consists of 12 residues. Per germline, CDR1 SGHTA and CDR2 FQGNSA. CDR3 amino acids: CASSLGPREAFF. The DNA for the CDR3 is TGTGCCAGCAGCTTAGGACCCCGGGAAGCTTTCTTT.

The chain uses TRBV29-1 and TRBJ2-2; D is perhaps TRBD2 (5 bases). V was shortened by 5 bases and J by 2 bases, with 12 bases between the two germline ends. Germline assignment: CDR1 SQVTM and CDR2 ANQGSEA. The CDR3 extends over 14 amino acids. The chain's CDR3 is CSVSSSKNTGELFF. In DNA, the CDR3 is TGCAGCGTTTCTAGCTCCAAAAACACCGGGGAGCTGTTTTTT.

The CDR3 is CASSLGSQTQYF. The DNA for the CDR3 is TGTGCCAGCAGCTTGGGCAGTCAGACCCAGTACTTC. V and J are TRBV5-4 and TRBJ2-5; D unresolved. This CDR3 spans 12 amino acids. The germline CDR1 and CDR2 sequences are SGHNT and YYREEE (reference sequence). V was cut by 0 bases and J by 6 bases, with 6 bases left in between.

The chain employs TRBV6-5 and TRBJ2-7, with TRBD2 matching 7 bases. The CDR3 is made up of 13 amino acids. The junction had 4 bases not matched to a gene; V was cut back by 4 bases and J by 4 bases. Germline CDR1 and CDR2: MNHEY and SVGAGI. In DNA form, the CDR3 reads TGTGCCAGCAGTTCGGCTAGCGGTTACGAGCAGTACTTC. This gives the protein CASSSASGYEQYF.

This clone appeared a single time. The V and J genes are TRBV27 and TRBJ1-2; the match to TRBD1 covers 10 bases. The CDR3 runs 17 residues. J lost 2 bases, V lost 0 bases, and 6 bases had no gene match. Germline loops: CDR1 MNHEY, CDR2 SMNVEV (reference sequence). The CDR3 DNA reads TGTGCCAGCAGTTTATCCTCGAAGGGACAGGGGAACTATGGCTACACCTTC. Its protein is CASSLSSKGQGNYGYTF.

The chain couples TRBV28 to TRBJ1-5; no definite D call. The CDR3 contains 13 residues. The V and J ends lost 4 bases and 1 base respectively, with 5 bases between them. Germline assignment: CDR1 MDHEN and CDR2 SYDVKM. CDR3 protein: CASSSWSNQPQHF. The CDR3 DNA reads TGTGCCAGCAGTTCGTGGAGCAATCAGCCCCAGCATTTT. The full variable domain, in which reference TRBV28 and TRBJ1-5 provide the parts outside the CDR3, is DVKVTQSSRYLVKRTGEKVFLECVQDMDHENMFWYRQDPGLGLRLIYFSYDVKMKEKGDIPEGYSVSREKKERFSLILESASTNQTSMYLCASSSWSNQPQHFGDGTRLSIL.

This clone was recorded only once. J is TRBJ2-2 and V is TRBV10-3; the D gene is possibly TRBD2 (6 bases). CDR3 length: 13 amino acids. The V end was cut by 6 bases, the J end by 4 bases, with 9 bases between. Germline V gene sequence: CDR1 ENHRY, CDR2 SYGVKD. CDR3 sequence reads: CAIRGLSTGELFF. CDR3 in DNA: TGTGCCATCAGGGGACTCTCCACCGGGGAGCTGTTTTTT.

The chain recombines TRBV9 with TRBJ1-3; D is unclear. Trimming removed 0 bases from V and 5 bases from J, with 12 bases in between. Per germline, CDR1 SGDLS and CDR2 YYNGEE. This CDR3 has 15 amino acids. In DNA form, the CDR3 reads TGTGCCAGCAGCGTAGGGCTCCAGGCTAGAAACACCATATATTTT. Its protein is CASSVGLQARNTIYF.